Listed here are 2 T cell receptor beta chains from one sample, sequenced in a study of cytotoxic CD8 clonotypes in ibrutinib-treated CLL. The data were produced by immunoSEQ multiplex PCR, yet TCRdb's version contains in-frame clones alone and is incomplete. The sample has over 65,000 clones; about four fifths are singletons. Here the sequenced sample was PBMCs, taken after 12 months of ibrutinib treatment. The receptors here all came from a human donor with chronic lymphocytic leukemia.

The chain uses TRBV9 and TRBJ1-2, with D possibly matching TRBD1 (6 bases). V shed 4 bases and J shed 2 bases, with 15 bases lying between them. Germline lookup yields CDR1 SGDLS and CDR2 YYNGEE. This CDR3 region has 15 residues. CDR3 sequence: CASSPSGGTNYGYTF. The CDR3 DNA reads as TGTGCCAGCAGCCCCTCTGGGGGCACGAACTATGGCTACACCTTC.

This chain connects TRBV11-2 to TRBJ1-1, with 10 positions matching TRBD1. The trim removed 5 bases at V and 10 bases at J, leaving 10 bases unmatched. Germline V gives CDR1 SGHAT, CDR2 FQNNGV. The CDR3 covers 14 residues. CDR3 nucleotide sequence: TGTGCCAGCAGCCCCGGTCCCGGGACAGGGGCAGCTTTCTTT. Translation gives CASSPGPGTGAAFF. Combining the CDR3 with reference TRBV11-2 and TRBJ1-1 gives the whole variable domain EAGVAQSPRYKIIEKRQSVAFWCNPISGHATLYWYQQILGQGPKLLIQFQNNGVVDDSQLPKDRFSAERLKGVDSTLKIQPAKLEDSAVYLCASSPGPGTGAAFFGQGTRLTVV.